A selection of T cell receptor beta chains follows, all from one sample in a study of Ad26.COV2.S vaccination and SARS-CoV-2 variants. The data were produced by immunoSEQ multiplex PCR, yet TCRdb's version contains in-frame clones alone and is incomplete. The sample comprises 97,000 or so clones, 80% of which are singletons, and around 15% rests with the top ten. The source was peripheral blood, collected after recovery from COVID-19. The source of these receptors is a human donor who had recovered from COVID-19. Each CDR3 is given with its conserved first and last residue.

V gene	CDR3 protein
TRBV2	CASSGAGGNQPQHF
TRBV28	CASSSSQGGRAFF
TRBV7-2	CASSSMTGEAFF
TRBV2	CAGRPGSSYNEQFF
TRBV6-5	CASRDRGHGYTF
TRBV29-1	CSVVRGGTANEQFF
TRBV5-1	CASSLLRGQGSPLHF
TRBV7-6	CASSPTSGYYNEQFF
TRBV5-4	CASSLDKAYSYTF
TRBV27	CASLPIGTGPLGNQPQHF
TRBV7-9	CASSPSGAGGSYEQYF
TRBV5-6	CASSLVVEYEQYF
TRBV28	CASSSLGHPLAKNIQYF
TRBV7-9	CASSFLSGPGTEAFF
TRBV6-5	CASRDLGGIPEAFF
TRBV3-1/TRBV3-2	CASSQDVDTQYF
TRBV15	CATSPEKGTGELFF
TRBV10-3	CAISESREQPQHF
TRBV2	CASQDSNQPQHF
TRBV7-7	CASSFGGTTQETQYF
TRBV7-2	CASSPVLSQYF
TRBV28	CASSPLTPGTSGYEQYF
TRBV11-2	CASSLGTTTGTQYF
TRBV3-1/TRBV3-2	CASSREINYGYTF